This T cell receptor beta chain was identified during a study of blood T cell repertoires in COVID-19. About the research overall: From T cells, B-cell-depleted T cells, or PBMCs came the material, which was cDNA or gDNA.

The junction had 6 bases not matched to a gene; V was cut back by 5 bases and J by 5 bases. Germline lookup yields CDR1 LGHDT and CDR2 YNNKEL (reference sequence). The CDR3 is made up of 14 amino acids. In the original analysis: Amplification of reference gene primers provided the estimated nucleated cell counts. Method: immunoSEQ multiplex PCR; TCRdb's copy keeps in-frame clones and lacks some. The V and J calls and clone size are taken from that table; D and trimming were inferred from the DNA. The sample consists of around 40,000 clones, almost 80% of them appearing once. This clone has a single count.

The sequenced sample consisted of peripheral blood. The receptor was derived from a woman over 75 with acute or convalescent COVID-19. The gene calls are TRBV3-1 (or the pseudogene TRBV3-2) and TRBJ2-7; TRBD2 agrees at 10 bases. The CDR3 loop reads CASSLEREGHEQYF. CDR3 coding DNA: TGTGCCAGCAGCTTAGAGCGGGAGGGGCACGAGCAGTACTTC.